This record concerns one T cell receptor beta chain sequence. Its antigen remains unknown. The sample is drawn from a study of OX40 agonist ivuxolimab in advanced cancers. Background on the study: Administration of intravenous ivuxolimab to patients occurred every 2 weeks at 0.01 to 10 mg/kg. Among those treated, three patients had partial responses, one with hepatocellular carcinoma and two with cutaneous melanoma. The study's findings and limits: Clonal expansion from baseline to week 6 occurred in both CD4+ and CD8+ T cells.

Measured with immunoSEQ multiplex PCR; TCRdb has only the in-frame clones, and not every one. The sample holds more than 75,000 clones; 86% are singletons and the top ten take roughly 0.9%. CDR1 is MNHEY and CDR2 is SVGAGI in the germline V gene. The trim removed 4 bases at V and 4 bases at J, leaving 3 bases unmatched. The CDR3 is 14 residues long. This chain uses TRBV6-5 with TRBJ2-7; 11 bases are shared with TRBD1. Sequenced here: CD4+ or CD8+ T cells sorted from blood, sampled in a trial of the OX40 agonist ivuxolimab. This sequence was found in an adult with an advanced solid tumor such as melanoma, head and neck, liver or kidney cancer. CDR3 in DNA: TGTGCCAGCAGTTGGGACAGGGGGTCTTACGAGCAGTACTTC. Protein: CASSWDRGSYEQYF.